The clone carrying this TCR beta chain was seen once. Its antigen is not known. Assay: immunoSEQ multiplex PCR; the TCRdb copy retains only in-frame clones and omits some. This repertoire shows 35,000 to 50,000 clones, roughly four fifths found once; its top ten account for 2.6%. CDR3 size: 15 residues. V dropped 3 bases and J dropped 2 bases, with 14 bases sitting between them. Germline-derived CDR1 and CDR2 are SGHRS and YFSETQ. The sample belongs to a study of OX40 agonist ivuxolimab in advanced cancers. Study-wide background: Therapy given before enrollment (anti-PD-1, anti-PD-L1 or anti-CTLA-4) was allowed, and around 41% had some.

General observations from the study: Relative to CD4+, CD8+ T cells held more expanded clones on average.

The sequences come from CD4+ or CD8+ T cells sorted from blood, collected in a trial of the OX40 agonist ivuxolimab. The receptor was derived from an adult with an advanced solid tumor such as melanoma, head and neck, liver or kidney cancer. The gene calls are TRBV5-1 and TRBJ1-1; weak D call: TRBD1 (6 bases). This CDR3 reads CASSSTAGVNTEAFF. The DNA of the CDR3 is TGCGCCAGCAGCTCCACCGCAGGGGTCAACACTGAAGCTTTCTTT.